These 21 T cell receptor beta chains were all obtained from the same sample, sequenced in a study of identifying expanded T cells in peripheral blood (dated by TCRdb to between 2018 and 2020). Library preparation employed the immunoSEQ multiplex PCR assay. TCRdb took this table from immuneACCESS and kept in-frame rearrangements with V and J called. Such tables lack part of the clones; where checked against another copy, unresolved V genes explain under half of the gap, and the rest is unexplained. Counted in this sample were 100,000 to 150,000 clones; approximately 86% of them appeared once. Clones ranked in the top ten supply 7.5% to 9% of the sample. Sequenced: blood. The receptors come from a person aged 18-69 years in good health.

CDR3 DNA sequence: TGTGCCAGCTCCGACCAGGGAAAGAGTACGCAGTATTTT. The encoded protein is CASSDQGKSTQYF. J is TRBJ2-3 and V is TRBV18; TRBD1 might be the D (5 bases). Between the trimmed V and J ends, which lost 6 bases and 8 bases, there was a span of 15 bases. This CDR3 is 13 amino acids long. CDR1 KGHSH and CDR2 LQKENI come from the germline V gene.

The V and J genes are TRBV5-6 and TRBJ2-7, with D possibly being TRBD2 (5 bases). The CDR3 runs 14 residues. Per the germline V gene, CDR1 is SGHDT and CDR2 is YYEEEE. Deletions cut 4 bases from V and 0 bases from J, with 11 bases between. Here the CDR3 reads CASSGVRDSYEQYF. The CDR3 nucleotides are TGTGCCAGCAGCGGGGTCCGGGACTCCTACGAGCAGTACTTC. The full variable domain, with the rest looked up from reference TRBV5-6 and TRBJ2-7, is DAGVTQSPTHLIKTRGQQVTLRCSPKSGHDTVSWYQQALGQGPQFIFQYYEEEERQRGNFPDRFSGHQFPNYSSELNVNALLLGDSALYLCASSGVRDSYEQYFGPGTRLTVT.

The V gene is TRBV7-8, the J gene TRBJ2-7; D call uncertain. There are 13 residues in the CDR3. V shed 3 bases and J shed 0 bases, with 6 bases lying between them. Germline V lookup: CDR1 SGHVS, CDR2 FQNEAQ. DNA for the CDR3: TGTGCCAGCAGCTTCGAGATCTCCTACGAGCAGTACTTC. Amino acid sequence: CASSFEISYEQYF.

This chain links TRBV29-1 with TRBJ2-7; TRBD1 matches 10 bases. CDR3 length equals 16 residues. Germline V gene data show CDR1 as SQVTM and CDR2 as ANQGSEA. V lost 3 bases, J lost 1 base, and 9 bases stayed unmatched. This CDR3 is CSVEGSGTGVSYEQYF. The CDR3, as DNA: TGCAGCGTTGAGGGTTCGGGGACAGGGGTTTCCTACGAGCAGTACTTC.

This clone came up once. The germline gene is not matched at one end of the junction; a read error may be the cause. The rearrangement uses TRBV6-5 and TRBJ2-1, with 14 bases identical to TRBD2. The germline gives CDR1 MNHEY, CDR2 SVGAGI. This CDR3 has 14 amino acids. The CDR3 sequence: CASSYGTSGGSWVF. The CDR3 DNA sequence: TGTGCCAGCAGTTATGGGACTAGCGGGGGAAGTTGGGTCTTC.

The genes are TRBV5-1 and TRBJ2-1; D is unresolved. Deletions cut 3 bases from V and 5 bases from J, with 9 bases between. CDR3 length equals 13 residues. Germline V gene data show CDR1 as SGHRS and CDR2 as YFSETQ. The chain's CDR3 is CASSSDLNNEQFF. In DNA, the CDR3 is TGCGCCAGCAGCTCTGATCTCAACAATGAGCAGTTCTTC.

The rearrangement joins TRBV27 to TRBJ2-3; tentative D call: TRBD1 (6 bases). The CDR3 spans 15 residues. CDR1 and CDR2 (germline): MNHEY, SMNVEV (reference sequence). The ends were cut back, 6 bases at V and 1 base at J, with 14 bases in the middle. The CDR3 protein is CASREAQGGTDTQYF. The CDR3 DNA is TGTGCCAGCAGGGAGGCACAGGGAGGCACAGATACGCAGTATTTT.

CDR3 DNA: TGTGCCATCAGTGCGCTAGCGGGGGGGAACACCGGGGAGCTGTTTTTT. The encoded protein is CAISALAGGNTGELFF. The chain links TRBV10-3 to TRBJ2-2, with 11 nucleotides matching TRBD2. Trimming at V came to 4 bases and at J to 1 base, leaving 2 bases not matched to a gene. The CDR3 totals 16 residues. Per the germline V gene, CDR1 is ENHRY and CDR2 is SYGVKD.

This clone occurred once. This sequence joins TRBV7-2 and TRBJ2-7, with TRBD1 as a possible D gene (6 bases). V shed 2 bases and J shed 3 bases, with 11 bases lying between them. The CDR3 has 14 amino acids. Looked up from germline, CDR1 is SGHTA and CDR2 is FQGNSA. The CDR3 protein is CASSLTGTNYEQYF. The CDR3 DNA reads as TGTGCCAGCAGCTTAACAGGGACAAACTACGAGCAGTACTTC.

In DNA form, the CDR3 reads TGTGCCAGCAGTGGGGGACTAGCACTAGAGACCCAGTACTTC. Residues: CASSGGLALETQYF. The rearrangement links TRBV2 to TRBJ2-5, with 9 bases identical to TRBD2. Trimming cost V 4 bases and J 4 bases; bases outside gene matches: 4. Germline CDR1 is SNHLY and CDR2 is FYNNEI. This CDR3 has 14 residues.

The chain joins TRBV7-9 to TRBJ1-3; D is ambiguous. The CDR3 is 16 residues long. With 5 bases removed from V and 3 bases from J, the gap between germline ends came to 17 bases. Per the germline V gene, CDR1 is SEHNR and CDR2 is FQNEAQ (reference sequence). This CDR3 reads CASSPHTPASGNTIYF. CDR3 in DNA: TGTGCCAGCAGCCCTCACACCCCCGCGAGTGGAAACACCATATATTTT.

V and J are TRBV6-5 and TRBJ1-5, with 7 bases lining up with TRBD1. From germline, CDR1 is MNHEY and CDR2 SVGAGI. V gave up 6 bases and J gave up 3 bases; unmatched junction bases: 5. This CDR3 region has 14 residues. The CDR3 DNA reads TGTGCCAGCAGGACACAGGGGTTCAATCAGCCCCAGCATTTT. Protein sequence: CASRTQGFNQPQHF.

The CDR3 reads CASSLPGQGTYEQYF. DNA of the CDR3: TGCGCCAGCAGCCTTCCGGGACAGGGGACCTACGAGCAGTACTTC. The V gene is TRBV4-1, the J gene TRBJ2-7, with 10 bases that match TRBD1. V trimming: 4 bases; J trimming: 2 bases; junction bases outside the gene matches: 5. In germline, CDR1 is MGHRA, CDR2 YSYEKL. The CDR3 contains 15 residues.

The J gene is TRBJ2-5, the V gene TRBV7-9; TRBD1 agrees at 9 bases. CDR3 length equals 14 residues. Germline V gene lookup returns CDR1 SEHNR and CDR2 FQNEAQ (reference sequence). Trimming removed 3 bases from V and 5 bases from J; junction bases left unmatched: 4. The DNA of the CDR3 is TGTGCCAGCAGCTTGGACAGGGGCGTGGAGACCCAGTACTTC. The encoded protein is CASSLDRGVETQYF.

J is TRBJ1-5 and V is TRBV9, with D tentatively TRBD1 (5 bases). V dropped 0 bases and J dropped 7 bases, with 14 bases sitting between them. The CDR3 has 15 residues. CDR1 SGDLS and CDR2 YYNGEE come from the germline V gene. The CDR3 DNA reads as TGTGCCAGCAGCGTAGGGGGACGGGTGAACCAGCCCCAGCATTTT. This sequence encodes CASSVGGRVNQPQHF.

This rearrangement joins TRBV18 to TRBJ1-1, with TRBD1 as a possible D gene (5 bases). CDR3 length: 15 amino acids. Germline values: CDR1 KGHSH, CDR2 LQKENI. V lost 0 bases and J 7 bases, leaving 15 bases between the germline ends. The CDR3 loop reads CASSPPVGVRGEAFF. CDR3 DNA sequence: TGTGCCAGCTCACCACCGGTAGGGGTAAGAGGTGAAGCTTTCTTT.

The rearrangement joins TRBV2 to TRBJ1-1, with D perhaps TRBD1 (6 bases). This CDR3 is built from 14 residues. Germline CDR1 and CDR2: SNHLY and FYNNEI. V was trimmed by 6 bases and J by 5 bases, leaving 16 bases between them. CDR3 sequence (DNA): TGTGCCAGCAGCCACAGGGTCTTGCGGACTGAAGCTTTCTTT. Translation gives CASSHRVLRTEAFF.

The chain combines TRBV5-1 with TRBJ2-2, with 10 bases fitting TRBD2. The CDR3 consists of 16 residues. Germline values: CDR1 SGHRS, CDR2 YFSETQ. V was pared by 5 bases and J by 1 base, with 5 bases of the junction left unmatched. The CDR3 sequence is CASSVASGGNTGELFF. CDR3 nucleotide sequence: TGCGCCAGCAGTGTGGCTAGCGGGGGGAACACCGGGGAGCTGTTTTTT.

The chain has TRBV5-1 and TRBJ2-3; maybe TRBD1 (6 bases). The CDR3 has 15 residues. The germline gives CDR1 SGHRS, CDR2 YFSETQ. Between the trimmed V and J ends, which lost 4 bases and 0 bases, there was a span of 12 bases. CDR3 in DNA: TGCGCCAGCAGCCCGCGGACAGAAAGCACAGATACGCAGTATTTT. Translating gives CASSPRTESTDTQYF.

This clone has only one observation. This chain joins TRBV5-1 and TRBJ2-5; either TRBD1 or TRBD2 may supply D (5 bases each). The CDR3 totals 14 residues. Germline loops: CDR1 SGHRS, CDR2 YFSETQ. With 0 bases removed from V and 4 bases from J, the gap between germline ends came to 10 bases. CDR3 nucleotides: TGCGCCAGCAGCTTGGTTGGGGGAACAGAGACCCAGTACTTC. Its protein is CASSLVGGTETQYF.

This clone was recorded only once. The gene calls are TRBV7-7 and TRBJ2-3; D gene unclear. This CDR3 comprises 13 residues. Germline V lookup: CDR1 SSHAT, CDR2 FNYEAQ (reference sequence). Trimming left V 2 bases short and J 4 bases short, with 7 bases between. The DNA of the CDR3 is TGTGCCAGCAGCTTATCTATCTCAGATACGCAGTATTTT. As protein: CASSLSISDTQYF.